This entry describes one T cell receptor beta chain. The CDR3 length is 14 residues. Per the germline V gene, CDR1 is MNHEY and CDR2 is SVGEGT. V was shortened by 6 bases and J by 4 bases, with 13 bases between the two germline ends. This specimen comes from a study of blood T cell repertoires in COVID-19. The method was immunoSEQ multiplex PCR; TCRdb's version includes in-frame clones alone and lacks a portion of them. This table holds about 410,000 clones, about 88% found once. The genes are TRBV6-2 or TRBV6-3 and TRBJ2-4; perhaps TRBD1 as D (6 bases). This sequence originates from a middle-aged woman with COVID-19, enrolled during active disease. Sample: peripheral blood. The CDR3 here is CASSPIQGKNIQYF. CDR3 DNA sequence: TGTGCCAGCAGCCCGATACAGGGTAAAAACATTCAGTACTTC.